The entry below gives a single T cell receptor beta chain sequence along with its context. The V end was cut by 11 bases, the J end by 0 bases, with 13 bases between. The CDR3 runs 13 residues. The germline CDR1 and CDR2 sequences are SGHTA and FQGNSA. The sample comes from a study of OX40 agonist ivuxolimab in advanced cancers. Turning to the study itself: All patients had ivuxolimab intravenously every 2 weeks at 0.01 to 10 mg/kg.

Assay: immunoSEQ multiplex PCR; the TCRdb copy retains only in-frame clones and omits some. The table records tens of thousands of clones, approximately 84% of them present only once. The source is an adult with an advanced solid tumor such as melanoma, head and neck, liver or kidney cancer. This specimen was CD4+ or CD8+ T cells sorted from blood, taken in a trial of the OX40 agonist ivuxolimab. This chain connects TRBV7-2 to TRBJ1-1, with D uncertain. The CDR3: CAGSSRLNTEAFF. CDR3 DNA sequence: TGTGCCGGCTCTTCGCGGCTGAACACTGAAGCTTTCTTT.